The clone carrying this T cell receptor (beta chain) was counted a few times. The sample comes from a study of sequential checkpoint blockade in melanoma. V lost 2 bases and J lost 0; bases outside the gene matches: 5. The CDR3 runs to 16 residues. From germline, CDR1 is MNHGY and CDR2 SAAAGT. Produced via immunoSEQ multiplex PCR; TCRdb's table is partial and in-frame only. Of 9,000 to 13,000 clones listed, around 30% are singletons. Described treatment: randomized to nivolumab then ipilimumab (arm A) or the reverse (arm B). The chain recombines TRBV6-8 with TRBJ1-1; 8 bases map to TRBD1. Material: tumor tissue (inferred from file names), obtained from a patient given nivolumab and ipilimumab in sequence. The origin of this receptor is a human donor with melanoma. The CDR3 protein is CASSYRPGGMNTEAFF. CDR3 sequence (DNA): TGTGCCAGCAGTTACAGGCCAGGGGGCATGAACACTGAAGCTTTCTTT.